This TCR beta chain was profiled in a study of cytomegalovirus exposure and HLA in healthy donors. About this clone: The antigen remains unidentified.

Study-wide results and caveats: Common viral pathogens seemed to be connected with several of the most significant clusters, according to a later analysis. Being productive about 87% or about 30% of the time was typical of most TCR beta V segments in an earlier analysis.

Germline lookup yields CDR1 KGHSH and CDR2 LQKENI. V gave up 8 bases and J gave up 7 bases; unmatched junction bases: 9. There are 14 residues in the CDR3. It was with 60 Vbeta and 13 Jbeta primers that the PCR ran. Sequencing used immunoSEQ multiplex PCR; TCRdb keeps in-frame clones, though not all of them. This table has about 180,000 clones, 80% appearing once. The chain recombines TRBV18 with TRBJ2-1, with 9 bases matching TRBD2. The source material was PBMCs. This sequence was found in a woman aged 30 to 39 in good health and CMV-seronegative. CDR3 residues: CASARGGAGNEQFF. CDR3 DNA sequence: TGTGCCAGCGCCCGCGGGGGGGCCGGAAATGAGCAGTTCTTC.